The 29 T cell receptor beta chains in this list originate from one sample, sequenced in a study of CD8+ T cells in alopecia areata. RNA extraction was followed by reverse transcription into cDNA, which acted as the sequencing template. Assay: immunoSEQ multiplex PCR; the TCRdb copy retains only in-frame clones and omits some. Here the sample spans 200,000 or so clones, more than 30% being singletons. The treatment: oral pan-JAK inhibitor, 5-10 mg twice daily. The source material was CD4+ T cells sorted from blood, sampled at approximately week 30, from a patient treated with tofacitinib. The receptors derive from a human donor with alopecia areata.

This clone was picked up a small number of times. The chain's CDR3 is CAWMRGRASYEQYF. The DNA of the CDR3 is TGTGCCTGGATGCGCGGGAGGGCCTCCTACGAGCAGTACTTC. The chain joins TRBV30 to TRBJ2-7; 9 bases are shared with TRBD2. There are 14 residues in the CDR3. The germline V gene has CDR1 GTSNPN and CDR2 SVGIG (reference sequence). Trimming cost V 4 bases and J 0 bases; bases outside gene matches: 4.

This clone was found a few times. This CDR3 is also generated by other DNA sequences in the sample. This chain joins TRBV5-1 and TRBJ2-3, with no clear D. The CDR3 is 14 residues long. CDR1 and CDR2 (germline): SGHRS, YFSETQ. V was cut by 0 bases and J by 3 bases, with 8 bases left in between. CDR3: CASSLEQTTDTQYF. In DNA, the CDR3 is TGCGCCAGCAGCTTGGAGCAAACGACAGATACGCAGTATTTT.

The chain is built from TRBV19 and TRBJ2-5, with TRBD1 as a possible D gene (6 bases). Germline V lookup: CDR1 LNHDA, CDR2 SQIVND (reference sequence). The CDR3 is 15 amino acids. V was trimmed by 6 bases and J by 1 base, leaving 15 bases between them. The DNA for the CDR3 is TGTGCCAGTAGCCCCTGGGGGCAGGTCCAAGAGACCCAGTACTTC. It encodes CASSPWGQVQETQYF. Together with reference TRBV19 and TRBJ2-5, the CDR3 gives the full variable domain: DGGITQSPKYLFRKEGQNVTLSCEQNLNHDAMYWYRQDPGQGLRLIYYSQIVNDFQKGDIAEGYSVSREKKESFPLTVTSAQKNPTAFYLCASSPWGQVQETQYFGPGTRLLVL.

This rearrangement joins TRBV29-1 to TRBJ2-7; TRBD1 matches at 10 bases. Germline V gene data show CDR1 as SQVTM and CDR2 as ANQGSEA. Trimming took 5 bases from V and 2 from J; bases not matched to a gene: 9. The CDR3 is 15 amino acids. CDR3 protein: CSVRGAGTGAYEQYF. The DNA for the CDR3 is TGCAGCGTTCGAGGGGCCGGGACAGGGGCCTACGAGCAGTACTTC.

This clone was observed a few times. The chain couples TRBV2 to TRBJ1-1; no definite D call. The CDR3 runs 12 residues. The germline gives CDR1 SNHLY, CDR2 FYNNEI. Trimming removed 8 bases from V and 1 base from J, with 8 bases in between. CDR3 protein: CASLQRNTEAFF. The CDR3 DNA sequence: TGTGCCAGCCTCCAGAGGAACACTGAAGCTTTCTTT.

This clone was picked up a small number of times. This chain joins TRBV30 and TRBJ1-1; 7 bases align to TRBD1. Germline-derived CDR1 and CDR2 are GTSNPN and SVGIG (reference sequence). The CDR3 runs to 14 residues. Trimming removed 2 bases from V and 4 bases from J; junction bases left unmatched: 7. The CDR3 region is CAWSRIDRVTEAFF. CDR3 DNA sequence: TGTGCCTGGAGTCGAATTGACAGGGTCACTGAAGCTTTCTTT.

The chain recombines TRBV30 with TRBJ1-1; 8 bases map to TRBD1. Per the germline V gene, CDR1 is GTSNPN and CDR2 is SVGIG (reference sequence). The CDR3 length is 14 residues. V lost 4 bases, J lost 2 bases, and 6 bases stayed unmatched. The CDR3 nucleotides are TGTGCCTGGACCCTCGGACAGGGTAACACTGAAGCTTTCTTT. It encodes CAWTLGQGNTEAFF.

This clone was seen a few times. The chain has TRBV27 and TRBJ1-4; D unresolved. The germline CDR1 and CDR2 sequences are MNHEY and SMNVEV (reference sequence). CDR3 length: 14 amino acids. V was cut by 2 bases and J by 10 bases, with 14 bases left in between. The CDR3 reads CASSLDTNAGKLFF. The CDR3 coding sequence is TGTGCCAGCAGTTTAGACACCAATGCAGGAAAACTGTTTTTT. Complete variable domain (other parts from reference TRBV27 and TRBJ1-4): EAQVTQNPRYLITVTGKKLTVTCSQNMNHEYMSWYRQDPGLGLRQIYYSMNVEVTDKGDVPEGYKVSRKEKRNFPLILESPSPNQTSLYFCASSLDTNAGKLFFGSGTQLSVL.

This clone was counted between two and nine times. The rearrangement links TRBV29-1 to TRBJ1-5; 10 bases agree with TRBD1. CDR3 length equals 13 residues. Germline V CDR1 and CDR2: SQVTM, ANQGSEA. With 6 bases clipped from V and 7 bases from J, the junction kept 6 bases outside the gene matches. Written as DNA, the CDR3 is TGCAGCGTCGGACAGGGGGAGGGACAGCCCCAGCATTTT. Translated: CSVGQGEGQPQHF.

This clone was observed a handful of times. Other DNA sequences in this specimen translate into the identical CDR3. V is TRBV5-1 and J is TRBJ1-3; 10 bases are shared with TRBD1. Germline V CDR1 and CDR2: SGHRS, YFSETQ. The CDR3 is 16 residues long. The ends lost 4 bases at V and 2 bases at J; junction bases unmatched: 6. CDR3 coding DNA: TGCGCCAGCAGCCTCCCTGGGACAGGGGCTGGAAACACCATATATTTT. Translation: CASSLPGTGAGNTIYF.

The chain couples TRBV10-2 to TRBJ1-2; D unclear. V dropped 8 bases and J dropped 6 bases, with 10 bases sitting between them. In germline, CDR1 is WSHSY, CDR2 SAAADI. This CDR3 comprises 11 residues. The CDR3 nucleotides read TGCGCCAGCGCCCCGAGGAATGGCTACACCTTC. Protein: CASAPRNGYTF.

In its sample, this clone was seen once. The chain has TRBV4-1 and TRBJ2-5; D not certain. Per the germline V gene, CDR1 is MGHRA and CDR2 is YSYEKL. V lost 0 bases and J lost 4, with 12 bases in between. The CDR3 is 15 residues long. CDR3 coding DNA: TGCGCCAGCAGCCAAGATGTGGCGTTAGGAGAGACCCAGTACTTC. Its translation is CASSQDVALGETQYF.

The V call is TRBV7-9, the J call TRBJ1-2, with D hard to call. This CDR3 is built from 10 residues. Germline CDR1 reads SEHNR; CDR2 reads FQNEAQ (reference sequence). V was cut by 8 bases and J by 5 bases, with 6 bases left in between. For the CDR3, the DNA is TGTGCCAGCGGTGATTATGGCTACACCTTC. Protein sequence: CASGDYGYTF.

In its sample, this clone was seen a few times. V usage is TRBV7-3 and J usage is TRBJ2-1, with no clear D. This CDR3 region has 13 residues. Trimming cost V 5 bases and J 5 bases, with 10 bases left between them. Germline assignment: CDR1 SGHTA and CDR2 FQGTGA. CDR3 in DNA: TGTGCCAGCAGCATGCTAGAGAACAATGAGCAGTTCTTC. It translates to CASSMLENNEQFF.

J is TRBJ2-3 and V is TRBV6-1; 11 bases are a match to TRBD2. The CDR3 is 13 amino acids. Germline V gene data show CDR1 as MNHNS and CDR2 as SASEGT. Trimming took 3 bases from V and 8 from J; bases not matched to a gene: 1. For the CDR3, the DNA is TGTGCCAGCAGTGAGACTAGCGGGACTACGCAGTATTTT. This sequence encodes CASSETSGTTQYF.

V is TRBV19 and J is TRBJ2-3, with D possibly being TRBD2 (6 bases). The CDR3 totals 13 residues. The V gene's germline CDR1 is LNHDA and CDR2 SQIVND (reference sequence). The V and J ends lost 5 bases and 4 bases respectively, with 10 bases between them. The CDR3 DNA reads as TGTGCCAGTAGTTTGGGACTTTCAGATACGCAGTATTTT. Amino acid sequence: CASSLGLSDTQYF.

This chain joins TRBV5-1 and TRBJ1-3; D remains ambiguous. The V and J ends lost 4 bases and 4 bases respectively, with 9 bases between them. The CDR3 runs 13 residues. Germline lookup yields CDR1 SGHRS and CDR2 YFSETQ. The CDR3 region is CASSPLSGNTIYF. CDR3 nucleotide sequence: TGCGCCAGCAGCCCGCTCTCCGGAAACACCATATATTTT.

The chain links TRBV5-1 to TRBJ1-2, with a possible D match to TRBD1 (6 bases). The germline V gene encodes CDR1 SGHRS and CDR2 YFSETQ. V lost 6 bases and J lost 13, with 22 bases in between. The CDR3 spans 13 residues. The CDR3 region has the DNA TGCGCCAGCACGCGACGACAGGACTCTCTCCCCACCTTC. Its protein is CASTRRQDSLPTF.

The chain carries TRBV6-5 and TRBJ1-1; D call uncertain. V shed 2 bases and J shed 1 base, with 5 bases lying between them. CDR3 length equals 13 residues. CDR1 MNHEY and CDR2 SVGAGI come from the germline V gene. This CDR3 is CASSYVSNTEAFF. The CDR3 nucleotides read TGTGCCAGCAGTTACGTCTCGAACACTGAAGCTTTCTTT.

The V gene is TRBV5-6, the J gene TRBJ2-4; no firm D call. CDR3 length equals 14 residues. CDR1 SGHDT and CDR2 YYEEEE come from the germline V gene. V was trimmed by 0 bases and J by 4 bases, leaving 8 bases between them. CDR3 amino acids: CASSLVVRKNIQYF. The CDR3 DNA reads TGTGCCAGCAGCTTGGTGGTCCGGAAAAACATTCAGTACTTC.

The chain uses TRBV30 and TRBJ1-2; D is perhaps TRBD1 (6 bases). V was cut by 1 base and J by 6 bases, with 18 bases left in between. Germline V gene sequence: CDR1 GTSNPN, CDR2 SVGIG (reference sequence). This CDR3 is built from 15 residues. In DNA form, the CDR3 reads TGTGCCTGGAGTGGACAGGCTAGAACTCGTAATGGCTACACCTTC. Protein sequence: CAWSGQARTRNGYTF.

The J gene is TRBJ2-7, the V gene TRBV10-3; 7 bases line up with TRBD2. J lost 5 bases, V lost 8 bases, and 15 bases had no gene match. Germline lookup yields CDR1 ENHRY and CDR2 SYGVKD. The CDR3 is 15 residues long. This CDR3 is CAISPREGYNNEQYF. DNA of the CDR3: TGTGCCATCTCCCCGAGGGAGGGATACAACAACGAGCAGTACTTC.

The chain recombines TRBV30 with TRBJ1-2, with D unclear. The ends were cut back, 4 bases at V and 4 bases at J, with 16 bases in the middle. This CDR3 has 14 residues. Germline CDR1 is GTSNPN and CDR2 is SVGIG (reference sequence). CDR3 coding DNA: TGTGCCTGGATACCATCGGGCCTCGCCTATGGCTACACCTTC. Translating gives CAWIPSGLAYGYTF.

This clone was detected ten times or more. The gene calls are TRBV10-3 and TRBJ2-1, with 11 bases identical to TRBD2. With 0 bases clipped from V and 9 bases from J, the junction kept 7 bases outside the gene matches. Germline V CDR1 and CDR2: ENHRY, SYGVKD. CDR3 size: 16 residues. The CDR3 protein is CAISESIAGGLSEQFF. CDR3 sequence (DNA): TGTGCCATCAGTGAGTCGATAGCGGGAGGGCTTTCTGAGCAGTTCTTC.

V usage is TRBV5-6 and J usage is TRBJ1-5, with 8 bases matching TRBD1. The CDR3 spans 17 residues. Germline CDR1 is SGHDT and CDR2 is YYEEEE. Germline trimming cut 0 bases from V and 0 bases from J; bases unmatched to any gene: 5. CDR3 DNA: TGTGCCAGCAGCTTGGGTCAGGGGGCTTATAGCAATCAGCCCCAGCATTTT. Translation gives CASSLGQGAYSNQPQHF.

The gene calls are TRBV4-1 and TRBJ2-5, with TRBD2 matching over 9 bases. V lost 2 bases, J lost 1 base, and 5 bases stayed unmatched. CDR3 length equals 16 residues. Germline lookup yields CDR1 MGHRA and CDR2 YSYEKL. The CDR3 DNA reads as TGCGCCAGCAGCCAACGCGGGGGGGGAAGCCAAGAGACCCAGTACTTC. Amino acids: CASSQRGGGSQETQYF.

This rearrangement joins TRBV29-1 to TRBJ2-7; 12 bases are a match to TRBD2. Germline V gene lookup returns CDR1 SQVTM and CDR2 ANQGSEA. The CDR3 totals 15 residues. Trimming cost V 4 bases and J 7 bases; bases outside gene matches: 11. The CDR3 DNA sequence: TGCAGCGTTGCTTTCCGACTAGCGGGAGTCGGTGAGCAGTACTTC. Translation: CSVAFRLAGVGEQYF.

In this sample, this clone turned up a few times. The rearrangement uses TRBV6-5 and TRBJ2-3; 10 nucleotides match TRBD2. The CDR3 runs 15 residues. V shed 10 bases and J 2 bases; nucleotides not matched to a gene: 9. CDR1 is MNHEY and CDR2 is SVGAGI in the germline V gene. DNA for the CDR3: TGTGCCACCTCAACTAGCGGGGTCCACACAGATACGCAGTATTTT. This gives the protein CATSTSGVHTDTQYF.

The gene calls are TRBV7-2 and TRBJ1-5, with 7 bases identical to TRBD1. Germline CDR1 and CDR2: SGHTA and FQGNSA. Trimming took 5 bases from V and 1 from J; bases not matched to a gene: 5. The CDR3 covers 15 residues. The CDR3, as DNA: TGTGCCAGCAGCCCGAGACAGGGCAGCAATCAGCCCCAGCATTTT. Protein: CASSPRQGSNQPQHF.